Reported below is one TCR beta chain. Its antigen is still unknown. In germline, CDR1 is MDHEN, CDR2 SYDVKM. The V segment lost 4 bases and the J segment 7 bases; nucleotides outside the gene matches: 0. The CDR3 covers 11 residues. All of the isolated RNA was reverse transcribed, so expressed TCRB transcripts were sequenced. Profiling relied on immunoSEQ multiplex PCR, and the TCRdb table lists in-frame clones only, not all of them. The sample shows approximately 52,000 clones, around 60% of them seen only once. The source of the sample is a study of beta chain features in type 1 diabetes. Study-level points and caveats: Shortening of TCRB CDR3s, moderate but significant, appeared in all four CD4+ subsets of Type 1 diabetes patients.

The receptor was derived from a woman aged 25 to 45 with type 1 diabetes. The chain carries TRBV28 and TRBJ2-5, with 7 bases matching TRBD1. Sequencing was carried out using stem cell memory CD4+ T cells from blood. CDR3 nucleotide sequence: TGTGCCAGCAGTTCAGGGGGGACCCAGTACTTC. It is translated as CASSSGGTQYF.